This T cell receptor beta chain appears in the sequencing data of a study of cytomegalovirus exposure and HLA in healthy donors (dated by TCRdb to the late 2010s). Study-level background: An earlier analysis of approximately 590 of the donors reported 276 Gb of sequence data and roughly 110 million unique TCR beta sequences from 190 million or so T cells. Roughly five DR-DQ haplotypes were treated as single units for association and clustering because of strong linkage in the cohort. Donor age, sex, ethnicity and CMV serostatus were compiled alongside the repertoire data. The aim of the study was to test whether cataloging public T cell receptors could identify signatures of past pathogen exposure. Rather than drawing on any new phenotypic data, the later analysis identified candidate immune exposures from TCR beta sequences and the way those sequences occurred across donors. HLA typing included class I and class II loci at four-digit resolution. Among 398 genotyped donors of the cohort, an average of around 250,000 unique TCR beta nucleotide sequences was sequenced per donor, of which about 19% were non-productive. All discovery cohort repertoires had been generated on a single sequencing platform. A later genetic analysis took genome-wide SNP genotypes for 398 of the 666 donors and used that subset as a discovery cohort. The study used immunosequencing to profile the T cell repertoires of about 670 subjects and linked those repertoires to cytomegalovirus serostatus. To decide whether each TCR beta V gene segment behaved as functional or pseudogenic, an earlier analysis of some 600 of the donors relied on high-throughput TCR beta sequencing. The study combined high-throughput TCR immunosequencing, statistical association of individual TCRs with disease status, and machine learning to predict cytomegalovirus infection status. To study patterns of TCR occurrence, a later analysis re-analyzed previously published TCR beta repertoires from 600 to 750 donors and added high-resolution HLA genotyping. An early release covering roughly 580 HLA-typed donors comprised about 300 gigabases of sequencing data and approximately 85 million unique TCR sequences. Besides the first cohort of 550 to 750 subjects, a separate validation cohort made up of some 110 different subjects was used. Of the roughly 400 genotyped donors, around 81% fell in the genetic ancestry cluster associated with self-reported Caucasian donors. The number of donors typed differed by locus, with about 629-640 for A, B, C, DRB1 and DQB1, 522 for DQA1, 600 to 610 for DPA1, and around 460 for DPB1. Overall study results and their limits: Presence/absence analyses assumed roughly uniform sequencing depth across donors, an assumption that may not hold. A further reported finding was that TCR beta sequences accurately predicted the HLA-A and HLA-B alleles for most subjects in the first cohort. CMV serostatus was the only immune exposure information available for the cohort. A group of highly shared sequence variants was considered likely to be a technical artifact of the sequencing pipeline. Some IMGT-functional V segments, including TRBV6-2 and TRBV6-3, could not be told apart with the 87-base-pair reads, so those segments were excluded. The earlier analysis of 587 of the donors excluded 15 to 20 rarely observed V segments, including chromosome 9 orphons, because counts were too low. In vitro tests confirmed that a few of the cytomegalovirus-associated TCR beta chains recognize cytomegalovirus antigens. Because HLA typing was unavailable for some donors at each locus, only the typed subset was used in association tests. In a later analysis, several top co-occurrence clusters were reported to appear linked to parvovirus B19, influenza, CMV and Epstein-Barr virus. In a later genetic analysis, fewer N-insertions in productive TCRs were reported among donors in an Asian-associated ancestry cluster than the approximately 670-donor mean. Broadly in line with IMGT annotations, most TCR beta V segments showed up in productive rearrangements about 90% or about 30% of the time in an earlier analysis of around 600 of the donors. When HLA alleles, especially DR and DQ, strongly co-occurred, attributing TCR associations to individual alleles was difficult. A later genetic analysis associated a missense DCLRE1C variant with V-gene and J-gene trimming of TCR beta chains, and an independent cohort replicated the association. In a later analysis, about 17,000 TCR beta sequences were associated with specific HLA alleles at a false discovery rate of 0.05. The authors suggested that the approach could potentially be generalized to other disease states and immunological phenotypes. Cytomegalovirus status was reported to be diagnosed by the classifier with high specificity and sensitivity in both the original and validation cohorts. This cohort had only TCR beta chains sequenced, and the lack of alpha or paired-chain data limited which features could be detected. Linkage disequilibrium might explain the correlated functional status among segregating V segments, but an unknown experimental factor could not be ruled out. The study listed 150 to 200 TCR beta chains as associated with cytomegalovirus. In a later analysis, the rate of TCR association differed among HLA loci, with DRB1 alleles having the most associated TCRs and HLA-C alleles having the fewest. While some public TCRs were present in many individuals, most TCR sequences turned up only very rarely across donors. Most CMV-associated TCR beta chains appeared to be HLA-restricted in a later analysis, and the HLA associations seemed to be driven largely by CMV exposure. In a later analysis, HLA-associated TCR beta chains showed more clonal expansion and lower generation probabilities than non-associated chains that were equally common.

Remarks on this clone: There is no known antigen for this receptor. Qualities for individual bases were not recorded, and no much larger clone is one base off.

The library was obtained by the immunoSEQ multiplex PCR assay. The multiplex PCR relied on a mix of 60 forward primers for TCR Vbeta segments and 13 reverse primers for TCR Jbeta segments. The CDR3 region of rearranged TCR beta genes was amplified from genomic DNA with a multiplex PCR assay. The Illumina HiSeq System was used to sequence the amplified TCR beta libraries as 87-base-pair reads. On the study's bioinformatics: A later analysis tallied around 80 million unique TCR beta chains across the approximately 670 repertoires, and some 12 million of those chains were shared by two or more donors. To remove PCR and sequencing errors, raw reads were error-corrected and collapsed into unique sequences using a nearest-neighbor algorithm that merged closely related sequences. CDR3 sequences were aligned to IMGT reference sequences to assign V, D and J gene segments. Each retained sequence needed at least a six-nucleotide match to both a V gene segment and a J gene segment. Rearrangements were classified as productive when the CDR3 lacked stop codons and remained in frame with V and J, and all other rearrangements were classified as non-productive. Following IMGT convention, CDR3 was defined as the stretch from the second conserved V-encoded cysteine up to the conserved J-encoded phenylalanine. In an earlier analysis of around 540 of the donors, sequences lacking an unambiguous match to a single V gene segment were excluded. An earlier analysis of fewer than 650 of the donors classified V segments as functional when productive rearrangements were above 56.7% and as segregating when the standard deviation between donors was above 5%. A statistical classification framework was built for diagnosing cytomegalovirus status from the catalog of TCR beta chain sequences. In a later analysis, TCR nucleotide sequences were compared against IMGT/GENE-DB human TR gene sequences so that V and J genes could be assigned. In a later analysis, CDR3 sequences and most-parsimonious VDJ recombination scenarios were assigned using the TCRdist pipeline. In a later analysis, each TCR beta chain was defined by its CDR3 amino acid sequence together with its V-gene family, and reads lacking a unique V-gene family were excluded. A later analysis removed several hundred highly shared, low-generation-probability nucleotide sequences to deal with suspected cross-contamination and a sequencing artifact. For each public chain, a later analysis derived a clonal expansion index from normalized ranks of inferred template counts within each repertoire. In a later analysis, generation probabilities were computed with a VDJ recombination model fitted to out-of-frame rearrangements, and the resulting probabilities were checked against IGoR. A later analysis scored TCR-TCR, TCR-HLA and TCR-CMV co-occurrence with hypergeometric tests, applying a repertoire-size bias correction to TCR pairs. To estimate false discovery rates, a later analysis permuted the HLA or CMV assignments 20 times. A later analysis grouped co-occurring TCRs with DBSCAN, adding TCRdist sequence similarity when clustering within HLA-allele-positive subsets. Repertoires with fewer than 30,000 or more than 120,000 public chains were left out of co-occurrence clustering, as were a handful of repertoires with anomalous nucleotide sharing. TCRdb retrieved this table from immuneACCESS and kept in-frame rearrangements only. Not all clones are present; in checked studies, unresolved V genes account for under half, and no reason is known for the remainder. That table is the source of V, J and clone size, and D and trimming were worked out from the DNA. The sample records 200,000 to 250,000 clones, roughly 87% of which are singletons. 5% to 6.5% of the sample is in the top ten clones.

The CDR3 has 16 amino acids, counting the end cysteine and phenylalanine. Of all the DNA, just the CDR3 is kept, 48 bases in frame from base 1. Germline trimming amounts to 3 bases on V and 5 bases on J, with 8 as the count of junction bases outside the gene matches. The germline V gene supplies CDR1 SGHTA and CDR2 FQGNSA. The cohort comprised around 700 healthy bone marrow donors. At the time of sampling, every cohort member was nominally healthy, though immune exposures that went unrecorded were likely present. The donor was CMV seropositive and belonged to the group of 250 to 300 seropositive cohort members. Each donor provided a peripheral blood sample, and peripheral blood mononuclear cells were used for TCR beta sequencing. The Qiagen DNeasy Blood Extraction Kit was used to extract genomic DNA from the blood cell samples.

The sample was PBMCs. This chain is built from TRBV7-2 and TRBJ2-5, with TRBD2 identical over 11 junction bases. The origin of this receptor is a woman between 40 and 55 years old in good health and CMV-seropositive. The CDR3 protein: CASSFRTSGWGETQYF. The DNA sequence is as follows: TGTGCCAGCAGCTTTCGGACTAGCGGGTGGGGGGAGACCCAGTACTTC.